What follows are 18 T cell receptor beta chains derived from one specimen sequenced in a study of CD8+CD57+ T cells in acquired aplastic anemia. All patients picked for sequencing had shown, by flow cytometry, an expansion of CD8+CD57+ cells. TCR beta VDJ and CDR3 were profiled, and genomic DNA was the template. MiXCR, run by TCRdb on the reads, gives a single entry per CDR3 protein. Of under 250,000 distinct CDR3 sequences in the sample, roughly half were seen once. The material sequenced was sorted CD4+, CD8+, or CD8+CD57+ T cells (not recorded which) from PBMCs. These receptor sequences come from a human donor with aplastic anemia.

This clonotype has a single count. V gene TRBV15 combines with J gene TRBJ1-5; no reliable D call. V dropped 7 bases and J dropped 7 bases, with 8 bases sitting between them. The CDR3 spans 11 residues. The germline CDR1 and CDR2 sequences are LNHNV and YYDKDF (reference sequence). CDR3 coding DNA: TGTGCCACCAAGAGTGTACAGCCCCAGCATTTT. Translating gives CATKSVQPQHF.

The CDR3 region is CASRHPQVYTGELFF. In DNA form, the CDR3 reads TGTGCCAGCAGACACCCTCAGGTTTACACCGGGGAGCTGTTTTTT. The rearrangement joins TRBV6-2 or TRBV6-3 to TRBJ2-2, with unresolved D. V was shortened by 6 bases and J by 3 bases, with 14 bases between the two germline ends. The CDR3 totals 15 residues. Germline values: CDR1 MNHEY, CDR2 SVGEGT.

This clonotype was counted at least ten times. The J gene is TRBJ2-7, the V gene TRBV11-2; 7 positions match TRBD2. Germline assignment: CDR1 SGHAT and CDR2 FQNNGV. This CDR3 is 15 amino acids long. J was trimmed by 3 bases and V by 2 bases; bases with no gene match: 7. CDR3 sequence reads: CASSLYAGAIYEQYF. The DNA of the CDR3 is TGTGCCAGCAGCTTATACGCGGGAGCGATCTACGAGCAGTACTTC. Full variable domain (outside the CDR3, taken from reference TRBV11-2 and TRBJ2-7): EAGVAQSPRYKIIEKRQSVAFWCNPISGHATLYWYQQILGQGPKLLIQFQNNGVVDDSQLPKDRFSAERLKGVDSTLKIQPAKLEDSAVYLCASSLYAGAIYEQYFGPGTRLTVT.

Details on this clonotype: Sequence at one end of the junction differs from germline and may be a read error. The chain couples TRBV7-9 to TRBJ2-5; 8 nucleotides agree with TRBD1. Germline lookup yields CDR1 SEHNR and CDR2 FQNEAQ (reference sequence). The CDR3 totals 15 residues. In DNA form, the CDR3 reads TGTGCCAGCAGCTTAGTGGACAGGGCCCAAGGGACCCAGTACTTC. Amino acids: CASSLVDRAQGTQYF. Together with reference TRBV7-9 and TRBJ2-5, the CDR3 gives the full variable domain: DTGVSQNPRHKITKRGQNVTFRCDPISEHNRLYWYRQTLGQGPEFLTYFQNEAQLEKSRLLSDRFSAERPKGSFSTLEIQRTEQGDSAMYLCASSLVDRAQGTQYFGPGTRLLVL.

The gene calls are TRBV19 and TRBJ1-5; TRBD1 is a possible D gene (5 bases). V was pared by 2 bases and J by 5 bases, with 13 bases between. In germline, CDR1 is LNHDA, CDR2 SQIVND (reference sequence). This CDR3 has 15 residues. The CDR3 is CASSIIVDRDQPQHF. CDR3 coding DNA: TGTGCCAGTAGTATAATAGTAGACAGAGATCAGCCCCAGCATTTT.

The chain recombines TRBV7-9 with TRBJ2-7; weak D call: TRBD2 (7 bases). This CDR3 comprises 13 residues. Germline CDR1 is SEHNR and CDR2 is FQNEAQ (reference sequence). V was cut by 3 bases and J by 8 bases, with 14 bases left in between. This chain's CDR3 is CASSFQAGAQQYF. CDR3 coding DNA: TGTGCCAGCAGCTTCCAGGCGGGGGCACAGCAGTACTTC.

There are a few counts of this clonotype. This sequence joins TRBV6-4 and TRBJ1-2; no definite D call. Looked up from germline, CDR1 is MRHNA and CDR2 is SNTAGT. Trimming removed 7 bases from V and 1 base from J, with 10 bases in between. The CDR3 covers 13 residues. The CDR3 reads CASNAVDNYGYTF. The CDR3, as DNA: TGTGCCAGCAACGCCGTCGATAACTATGGCTACACCTTC.

This clonotype showed up many times. The chain couples TRBV29-1 to TRBJ2-7, with D hard to call. Germline lookup yields CDR1 SQVTM and CDR2 ANQGSEA. Trimming left V 0 bases short and J 3 bases short, with 6 bases between. The CDR3 extends over 12 amino acids. The CDR3 loop is CSVEDVGYEQYF. In DNA form, the CDR3 reads TGCAGCGTTGAAGACGTAGGCTACGAGCAGTACTTC.

This chain joins TRBV5-1 and TRBJ1-2, with D perhaps matching TRBD1 (6 bases). Germline V gives CDR1 SGHRS, CDR2 YFSETQ. The CDR3 has 14 amino acids. V was pared by 0 bases and J by 3 bases, with 9 bases between. The CDR3 DNA is TGCGCCAGCAGCTTGGGGACAGCCCACTATGGCTACACCTTC. Its translation is CASSLGTAHYGYTF.

Only a few counts were recorded for this clonotype. This sequence may be a read error, since a much larger clone differs from it by one base. The chain uses TRBV7-9 and TRBJ2-3; 7 nucleotides agree with TRBD2. The CDR3 totals 16 residues. With V trimmed by 5 bases and J by 5 bases, 13 bases remained unmatched. The V gene's germline CDR1 is SEHNR and CDR2 FQNEAQ (reference sequence). CDR3 protein: CASSRSGAGELDTQYF. The CDR3, as DNA: TGTGCCAGCAGCCGTAGTGGGGCGGGAGAGCTAGATACGCAGTATTTT.

Of note for this clonotype: It is likely a read error, because the conserved phenylalanine at the end of the CDR3 is missing. V gene TRBV12-3 or TRBV12-4 combines with J gene TRBJ1-5; no clear D gene. This CDR3 has 16 residues. Trimming shortened V by 5 bases and J by 0 bases, and 14 bases separated the two germline ends. The CDR3 protein is CASSPTSGYSNQPQHS. In nucleotides, the CDR3 is TGTGCCAGCAGTCCCACCAGTGGATATAGCAATCAGCCCCAGCATTCT.

Turning to this clonotype: Possible read error: a much larger clone is one base away. The chain couples TRBV5-5 to TRBJ2-1; possible D gene TRBD2, 6 bases. Trimming left V 1 base short and J 3 bases short, with 11 bases between. Germline CDR1 is SGHKS and CDR2 is YYEKEE (reference sequence). CDR3 length: 15 amino acids. CDR3 residues: CASSLWRGFYNEQFF. In DNA form, the CDR3 reads TGTGCCAGCAGCTTGTGGAGGGGTTTCTACAATGAGCAGTTCTTC.

This clonotype was counted between two and nine times. V and J are TRBV5-6 and TRBJ2-1, with 7 bases aligning to TRBD1. CDR3 length: 15 residues. Germline V gives CDR1 SGHDT, CDR2 YYEEEE. V lost 4 bases to trimming and J lost 5 bases; unmatched junction nucleotides: 9. The CDR3 reads CASSAGGYRDNEQFF. The DNA for the CDR3 is TGTGCCAGCAGCGCAGGGGGATATAGGGACAATGAGCAGTTCTTC.

J is TRBJ1-4 and V is TRBV3-1; D remains unclear. The germline gives CDR1 LGHDT, CDR2 YNNKEL (reference sequence). The CDR3 covers 19 residues. V lost 0 bases to trimming and J lost 8 bases, with 25 bases between them. CDR3 region: CASSQDQEISWLSAEKLFF. CDR3 DNA: TGTGCCAGCAGCCAAGATCAAGAAATTAGCTGGTTGTCTGCGGAAAAACTGTTTTTT.

The J gene is TRBJ1-5, the V gene TRBV20-1; D is unclear. Germline-derived CDR1 and CDR2 are DFQATT and SNEGSKA (reference sequence). CDR3 length equals 14 residues. CDR3 in DNA: TGCAGCGTACTAACTTCAGCCAGCAATCAGCCCCAGCATTTT. Amino acids: CSVLTSASNQPQHF.

This sequence joins TRBV27 and TRBJ1-5; unclear D gene. V lost 5 bases and J lost 5, with 10 bases in between. CDR3 length equals 13 residues. The germline V gene encodes CDR1 MNHEY and CDR2 SMNVEV (reference sequence). The CDR3 DNA sequence: TGTGCCAGCAGTGAACGGGAGGATCAGCCCCAGCATTTT. It encodes CASSEREDQPQHF.

A note on this clonotype: Relative to the germline gene, one junction end is altered; a read error may explain this. This chain joins TRBV28 and TRBJ2-5; TRBD1 matches 9 bases. CDR1 MDHEN and CDR2 SYDVKM come from the germline V gene. CDR3 length: 16 amino acids. The DNA of the CDR3 is TGTGCCAGCAGTCCCACCGGGACAGGGATTTTAAAGACCCAGTGCTTC. It specifies CASSPTGTGILKTQCF.

There are a few counts of this clonotype. This rearrangement joins TRBV27 to TRBJ2-7; no clear D. From germline, CDR1 is MNHEY and CDR2 SMNVEV (reference sequence). The CDR3 has 12 residues. Trimming took off 5 bases at V and 7 bases at J, with 12 bases between the two ends. Written as DNA, the CDR3 is TGTGCCAGCAGTCCCCCTTTGGGGGAGCAGTACTTC. Protein product: CASSPPLGEQYF.